This TCR beta chain was captured by sequencing in a study of OX40 agonist ivuxolimab in advanced cancers. Study overall: Patients received ivuxolimab, an agonistic anti-OX40 (CD134) antibody. Ivuxolimab, which patients received intravenously every 2 weeks, was dosed at 0.01 to 10 mg/kg.

The V gene lost 1 base and the J gene lost 4 bases, with 8 bases spanning the gap. The germline CDR1 and CDR2 sequences are SNHLY and FYNNEI. The CDR3 has 14 amino acids. The table came from immunoSEQ multiplex PCR; TCRdb's copy has only in-frame clones and leaves some out. There are some 100,000 clones in the sample; just over 90% occur only once, and more than 0.25% lies in the top ten. Sequences were derived from CD4+ or CD8+ T cells sorted from blood, sampled in a trial of the OX40 agonist ivuxolimab. This clonotype was obtained from an adult with an advanced solid tumor such as melanoma, head and neck, liver or kidney cancer. The chain uses TRBV2 and TRBJ2-1; D might be TRBD1 (5 bases). As DNA, the CDR3 is TGTGCCAGCAGTGAAGACAGGTATTACAATGAGCAGTTCTTC. Translation gives CASSEDRYYNEQFF.